The 28 T cell receptor beta chains below were found in one sample sequenced in a study of CD8+ T cells in alopecia areata. RNA was extracted and reverse transcribed into cDNA as the sequencing template. Data came from immunoSEQ multiplex PCR; TCRdb stores just in-frame clones and leaves some out. The data hold approximately 100,000 clones, with nearly 45% observed a single time. Sequencing was performed on CD4+ T cells sorted from blood. All receptors derive from a human donor with alopecia areata.

The sample holds a few counts of this clone. The chain has TRBV29-1 and TRBJ2-1; D not resolved. The CDR3 covers 11 residues. Germline assignment: CDR1 SQVTM and CDR2 ANQGSEA. The ends were cut back, 7 bases at V and 4 bases at J, with 8 bases in the middle. The DNA of the CDR3 is TGCAGCGCTTACTTTTACAATGAGCAGTTCTTC. Its protein is CSAYFYNEQFF.

The chain joins TRBV2 to TRBJ2-5; 7 bases match TRBD1. The junction had 2 bases not matched to a gene; V was cut back by 8 bases and J by 2 bases. The germline V gene has CDR1 SNHLY and CDR2 FYNNEI. This CDR3 has 12 amino acids. CDR3 region: CASGDRQETQYF. CDR3 DNA: TGTGCCAGCGGGGACAGACAAGAGACCCAGTACTTC.

This rearrangement joins TRBV29-1 to TRBJ2-5; TRBD2 matches at 7 bases. The germline V gene encodes CDR1 SQVTM and CDR2 ANQGSEA. The CDR3 loop spans 13 amino acids. J gave up 4 bases and V 0 bases, and 2 bases lay outside the gene matches. The CDR3 region has the DNA TGCAGCGTTGAAGACGGGACTATAGAGACCCAGTACTTC. This codes for CSVEDGTIETQYF.

The rearrangement links TRBV30 to TRBJ2-5; no reliable D call. V lost 2 bases, J lost 5 bases, and 6 bases lay in between. This CDR3 has 11 amino acids. Germline loops: CDR1 GTSNPN, CDR2 SVGIG (reference sequence). This CDR3 is CAWSLRETQYF. The CDR3 DNA reads TGTGCCTGGAGTTTAAGGGAGACCCAGTACTTC.

V usage is TRBV30 and J usage is TRBJ1-2; unclear D gene. V lost 1 base, J lost 2 bases, and 11 bases lay in between. The CDR3 extends over 14 amino acids. CDR1 and CDR2 (germline): GTSNPN, SVGIG (reference sequence). Here the CDR3 DNA reads TGTGCCTGGAGTGAACCCCGGGGAAACTATGGCTACACCTTC. Amino acids: CAWSEPRGNYGYTF.

The table lists this clone with a few counts. This rearrangement joins TRBV29-1 to TRBJ1-1; possibly TRBD1 for D (6 bases). The V gene lost 2 bases and the J gene lost 1 base, with 8 bases spanning the gap. Germline V gives CDR1 SQVTM, CDR2 ANQGSEA. This CDR3 is built from 13 residues. The CDR3 DNA reads TGCAGCGTTGAATCACAGGGGAACACTGAAGCTTTCTTT. Its translation is CSVESQGNTEAFF.

This clone was seen a handful of times. The chain uses TRBV29-1 and TRBJ2-1, with D perhaps TRBD1 (6 bases). Germline CDR1 is SQVTM and CDR2 is ANQGSEA. With 7 bases removed from V and 8 bases from J, the gap between germline ends came to 15 bases. There are 12 residues in the CDR3. CDR3 nucleotides: TGCAGCGCAAATGCACAGGGCTATGAGCAGTTCTTC. It specifies CSANAQGYEQFF.

The chain carries TRBV18 and TRBJ2-6, with D unresolved. Germline V gives CDR1 KGHSH, CDR2 LQKENI. V lost 2 bases to trimming and J lost 1 base, with 0 bases between them. CDR3 size: 13 residues. CDR3 coding DNA: TGTGCCAGCTCACCATCTGGGGCCAACGTCCTGACTTTC. Protein: CASSPSGANVLTF.

The V and J genes are TRBV30 and TRBJ1-2; D gene ambiguous. The germline CDR1 and CDR2 sequences are GTSNPN and SVGIG (reference sequence). This CDR3 has 13 residues. V lost 1 base to trimming and J lost 1 base, with 7 bases between them. The CDR3: CAWSAGRNYGYTF. The DNA of the CDR3 is TGTGCCTGGAGTGCAGGACGTAACTATGGCTACACCTTC.

This clone appeared a single time. The rearrangement links TRBV28 to TRBJ2-7; D is uncertain. CDR1 and CDR2 (germline): MDHEN, SYDVKM. V lost 5 bases and J lost 9, with 17 bases in between. The CDR3 contains 13 residues. DNA of the CDR3: TGTGCCAGCAGTCCCCCCTTTTTGGGATGGCAGTACTTC. Its protein is CASSPPFLGWQYF.

The chain has TRBV30 and TRBJ1-1; the D is unclear. Deletions cut 3 bases from V and 6 bases from J, with 8 bases between. The CDR3 runs to 11 residues. The germline gives CDR1 GTSNPN, CDR2 SVGIG (reference sequence). CDR3 nucleotides: TGTGCCTGGAGGTTTGGCCCTGAAGCTTTCTTT. Its protein product is CAWRFGPEAFF. The full variable domain, in which reference TRBV30 and TRBJ1-1 provide the parts outside the CDR3, is SQTIHQWPATLVQPVGSPLSLECTVEGTSNPNLYWYRQAAGRGLQLLFYSVGIGQISSEVPQNLSASRPQDRQFILSSKKLLLSDSGFYLCAWRFGPEAFFGQGTRLTVV.

This clone was seen many times. This chain links TRBV7-9 with TRBJ1-1, with 8 bases that match TRBD1. Germline lookup yields CDR1 SEHNR and CDR2 FQNEAQ (reference sequence). V shed 4 bases and J 1 base; nucleotides not matched to a gene: 2. The CDR3 contains 14 residues. The CDR3 nucleotides read TGTGCCAGCAGCTGGACAGGGCCGAACACTGAAGCTTTCTTT. This sequence encodes CASSWTGPNTEAFF.

The chain recombines TRBV7-2 with TRBJ2-2, with D unresolved. Trimming took off 5 bases at V and 3 bases at J, with 4 bases between the two ends. The germline V gene encodes CDR1 SGHTA and CDR2 FQGNSA. This CDR3 comprises 12 residues. The CDR3 protein is CASSPYTGELFF. The CDR3 nucleotides are TGTGCCAGCAGCCCTTACACCGGGGAGCTGTTTTTT.

The V call is TRBV5-4, the J call TRBJ2-5; D may correspond to TRBD1 or TRBD2 (5 bases each). Germline CDR1 SGHNT, CDR2 YYREEE (reference sequence). V was shortened by 0 bases and J by 5 bases, with 8 bases between the two germline ends. The CDR3 sequence is 13 residues long. The CDR3, as DNA: TGTGCCAGCAGCTTGGAGTGGGACGAGACCCAGTACTTC. Amino acids: CASSLEWDETQYF.

The chain joins TRBV27 to TRBJ2-7; D is perhaps TRBD1 (5 bases). Germline lookup yields CDR1 MNHEY and CDR2 SMNVEV (reference sequence). This CDR3 region has 16 residues. The V gene lost 6 bases and the J gene lost 3 bases, with 21 bases spanning the gap. The CDR3 protein is CASSRTPAGQVYEQYF. The CDR3, as DNA: TGTGCCAGCAGCCGAACCCCCGCAGGGCAGGTCTACGAGCAGTACTTC.

This sequence joins TRBV20-1 and TRBJ1-1; no clear D gene. In germline, CDR1 is DFQATT, CDR2 SNEGSKA (reference sequence). This CDR3 region has 11 residues. V was clipped by 6 bases and J by 1 base, with 6 bases between them. DNA of the CDR3: TGCAGTGCCAGCCCGAACACTGAAGCTTTCTTT. Protein sequence: CSASPNTEAFF.

Remarks on this clone: One end of the junction varies from germline; a read error may be responsible. The V and J genes are TRBV20-1 and TRBJ2-3; the D is unclear. CDR1 DFQATT and CDR2 SNEGSKA come from the germline V gene (reference sequence). The CDR3 length is 11 residues. The CDR3 sequence is CSVRNTDTQYF. CDR3 nucleotide sequence: TGCAGTGTTAGAAACACAGATACGCAGTATTTT.

The chain recombines TRBV29-1 with TRBJ2-5; possible D gene TRBD1, 5 bases. V was clipped by 4 bases and J by 4 bases, with 13 bases between them. This CDR3 contains 13 residues. Germline V CDR1 and CDR2: SQVTM, ANQGSEA. The CDR3 DNA sequence: TGCAGCGTTGCCGGCAGGGCTGCAGAGACCCAGTACTTC. Its translation: CSVAGRAAETQYF.

The rearrangement joins TRBV23-1 to TRBJ1-1, with D perhaps matching TRBD1 (5 bases). TRBV23-1 is annotated as an ORF whose role is uncertain. This CDR3 comprises 10 residues. V lost 7 bases and J 10 bases, leaving 10 bases between the germline ends. The CDR3 nucleotides read TGCGCCAGCACTCAGGGTGCAGCTTTCTTT. Protein: CASTQGAAFF.

This clone showed up just a few times. This chain connects TRBV28 to TRBJ2-1; D unresolved. CDR1 is MDHEN, CDR2 SYDVKM, per germline. CDR3 size: 11 residues. V lost 5 bases, J lost 9 bases, and 8 bases lay in between. CDR3 DNA sequence: TGTGCCAGCAGTGTGACTCGTGAGCAGTTCTTC. Translation: CASSVTREQFF.

This clone was recorded only once. This chain joins TRBV30 and TRBJ2-7; possible D gene TRBD2, 5 bases. The V and J ends lost 0 bases and 5 bases respectively, with 11 bases between them. The CDR3 consists of 13 residues. CDR1 is GTSNPN and CDR2 is SVGIG in the germline V gene (reference sequence). CDR3 residues: CAWSVTRRNEQYF. CDR3 DNA: TGTGCCTGGAGTGTAACTAGACGGAACGAGCAGTACTTC.

The chain recombines TRBV4-3 with TRBJ2-3, with a possible D match to TRBD2 (6 bases). This CDR3 contains 14 residues. Trimming stripped 4 bases from V and 4 bases from J, with 12 bases between. In germline, CDR1 is LGHNA, CDR2 YSLEER. CDR3 protein: CASSPGERADTQYF. For the CDR3, the DNA is TGCGCCAGCAGCCCGGGAGAGCGGGCAGATACGCAGTATTTT.

This rearrangement joins TRBV30 to TRBJ2-1; D gene unclear. Germline V gene sequence: CDR1 GTSNPN, CDR2 SVGIG (reference sequence). This CDR3 has 12 amino acids. V dropped 1 base and J dropped 5 bases, with 6 bases sitting between them. CDR3 in DNA: TGTGCCTGGAGTGGCAGACACAATGAGCAGTTCTTC. Protein product: CAWSGRHNEQFF.

This clone appeared a few times. The chain joins TRBV5-1 to TRBJ2-6; no definite D call. CDR3 length: 18 amino acids. CDR1 is SGHRS and CDR2 is YFSETQ in the germline V gene. Trimming removed 0 bases at V and 2 bases at J, with 15 bases between. The CDR3 is CASSLGPDISAGANVLTF. The CDR3 nucleotides read TGCGCCAGCAGCTTGGGGCCGGATATAAGTGCTGGGGCCAACGTCCTGACTTTC.

With respect to this clone: The same CDR3 is also encoded by other DNA sequences in this sample. The chain links TRBV20-1 to TRBJ2-7; D is uncertain. The CDR3 loop spans 11 amino acids. The germline CDR1 and CDR2 sequences are DFQATT and SNEGSKA (reference sequence). Trimming left V 5 bases short and J 1 base short, with 6 bases between. The CDR3 region has the DNA TGCAGTGCTCGCAGTTCCTACGAGCAGTACTTC. The encoded protein is CSARSSYEQYF.

This chain joins TRBV5-1 and TRBJ2-7, with 7 bases identical to TRBD1. Germline V CDR1 and CDR2: SGHRS, YFSETQ. CDR3 length: 14 residues. With 6 bases clipped from V and 3 bases from J, the junction kept 9 bases outside the gene matches. Here the CDR3 reads CASKGQTYDYEQYF. The CDR3 coding sequence is TGCGCCAGCAAGGGACAGACATATGACTACGAGCAGTACTTC.

Only a few counts were recorded for this clone. V and J are TRBV5-1 and TRBJ2-7; 10 nucleotides line up with TRBD1. Germline V gene sequence: CDR1 SGHRS, CDR2 YFSETQ. V gave up 4 bases and J gave up 5 bases; unmatched junction bases: 9. The CDR3 has 15 amino acids. This chain's CDR3 is CASSLTGTGVNEQYF. The CDR3 DNA sequence: TGCGCCAGCAGCCTCACCGGGACAGGGGTTAACGAGCAGTACTTC.

This clone was seen a few times. The chain links TRBV5-6 to TRBJ2-3; possible D gene TRBD2, 6 bases. CDR1 and CDR2 (germline): SGHDT, YYEEEE. The CDR3 consists of 15 residues. V gave up 2 bases and J gave up 5 bases, with 15 bases separating them. The CDR3 nucleotides read TGTGCCAGCAGCTTCCAACCCTTGACTAGAGATACGCAGTATTTT. It encodes CASSFQPLTRDTQYF.